The 3 T cell receptor beta chains reported below all come from one sample, sequenced in a study of T-cell reconstitution after alpha-beta-depleted transplantation in children. Preparation of the TCRbeta library involved a method that used unique molecular identifiers. TCRdb used MiXCR to reprocess the PCR reads, holding one entry per CDR3 protein. The repertoire includes 200,000 to 250,000 distinct CDR3 sequences, under 13% of them detected once, and roughly 30% sits in the top ten. The sequencing here drew on PBMCs, taken before TCRalphabeta/CD19-depleted stem cell transplant. The receptor source for this set is a child less than two years old with acute myeloid leukemia, due to receive a stem cell transplant.

This clonotype has ten or more counts. This sequence joins TRBV29-1 and TRBJ1-3, with D unclear. The ends were cut back, 4 bases at V and 0 bases at J, with 4 bases in the middle. Looked up from germline, CDR1 is SQVTM and CDR2 is ANQGSEA. The CDR3 covers 12 residues. The CDR3 nucleotides are TGCAGCGTTGTTAGCTCTGGAAACACCATATATTTT. Its translation is CSVVSSGNTIYF.

This clonotype was seen many times. This chain uses TRBV15 with TRBJ1-4, with 7 bases fitting TRBD1. Germline CDR1 is LNHNV and CDR2 is YYDKDF (reference sequence). The CDR3 runs 13 residues. The junction had 1 base not matched to a gene; V was cut back by 3 bases and J by 6 bases. For the CDR3, the DNA is TGTGCCACCAGCAGTACAGGGGATGAAAAACTGTTTTTT. It is translated as CATSSTGDEKLFF.

This clonotype was detected many times. The chain couples TRBV7-9 to TRBJ1-2, with D possibly being TRBD1 (5 bases). From germline, CDR1 is SEHNR and CDR2 FQNEAQ (reference sequence). V lost 6 bases, J lost 8 bases, and 19 bases lay in between. CDR3 length: 14 amino acids. Here the CDR3 reads CASRPLPGPPGYTF. DNA for the CDR3: TGTGCCAGCAGGCCTCTTCCGGGACCCCCGGGCTACACCTTC. Full variable domain (rest looked up from reference TRBV7-9 and TRBJ1-2): DTGVSQNPRHKITKRGQNVTFRCDPISEHNRLYWYRQTLGQGPEFLTYFQNEAQLEKSRLLSDRFSAERPKGSFSTLEIQRTEQGDSAMYLCASRPLPGPPGYTFGSGTRLTVV.